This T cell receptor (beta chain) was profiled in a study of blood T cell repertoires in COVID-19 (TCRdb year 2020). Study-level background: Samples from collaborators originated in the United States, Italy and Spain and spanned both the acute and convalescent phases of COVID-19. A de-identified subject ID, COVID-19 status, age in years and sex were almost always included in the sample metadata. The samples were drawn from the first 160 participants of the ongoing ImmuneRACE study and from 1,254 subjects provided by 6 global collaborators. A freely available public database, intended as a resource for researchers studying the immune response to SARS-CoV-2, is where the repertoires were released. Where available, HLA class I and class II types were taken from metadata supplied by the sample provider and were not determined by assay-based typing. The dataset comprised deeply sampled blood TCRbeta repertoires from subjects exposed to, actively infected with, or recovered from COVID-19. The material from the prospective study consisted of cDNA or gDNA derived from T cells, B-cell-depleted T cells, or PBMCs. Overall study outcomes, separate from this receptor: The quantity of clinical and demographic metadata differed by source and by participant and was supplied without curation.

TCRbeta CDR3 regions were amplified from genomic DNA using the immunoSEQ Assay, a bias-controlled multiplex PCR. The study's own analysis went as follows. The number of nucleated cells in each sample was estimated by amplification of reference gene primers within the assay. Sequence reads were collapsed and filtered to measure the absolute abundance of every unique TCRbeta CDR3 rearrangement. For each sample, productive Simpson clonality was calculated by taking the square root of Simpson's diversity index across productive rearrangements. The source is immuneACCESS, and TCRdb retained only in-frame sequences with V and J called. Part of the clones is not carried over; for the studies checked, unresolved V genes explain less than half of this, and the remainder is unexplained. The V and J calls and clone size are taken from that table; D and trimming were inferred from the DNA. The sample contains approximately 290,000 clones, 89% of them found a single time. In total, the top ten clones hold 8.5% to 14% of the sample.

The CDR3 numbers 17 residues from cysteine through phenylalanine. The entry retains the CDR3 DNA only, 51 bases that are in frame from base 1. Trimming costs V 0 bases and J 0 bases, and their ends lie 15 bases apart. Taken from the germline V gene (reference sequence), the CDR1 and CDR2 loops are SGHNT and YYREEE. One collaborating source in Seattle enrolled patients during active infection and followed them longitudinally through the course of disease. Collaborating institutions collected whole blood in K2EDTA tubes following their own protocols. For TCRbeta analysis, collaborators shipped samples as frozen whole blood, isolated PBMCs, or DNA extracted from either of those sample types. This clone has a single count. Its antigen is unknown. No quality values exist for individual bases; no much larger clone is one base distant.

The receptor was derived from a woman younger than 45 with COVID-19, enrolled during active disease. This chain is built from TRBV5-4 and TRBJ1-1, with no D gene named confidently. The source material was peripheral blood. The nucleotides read TGTGCCAGCAGCTTGGCCGGAGGACTTCCCATGAACACTGAAGCTTTCTTT. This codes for CASSLAGGLPMNTEAFF.